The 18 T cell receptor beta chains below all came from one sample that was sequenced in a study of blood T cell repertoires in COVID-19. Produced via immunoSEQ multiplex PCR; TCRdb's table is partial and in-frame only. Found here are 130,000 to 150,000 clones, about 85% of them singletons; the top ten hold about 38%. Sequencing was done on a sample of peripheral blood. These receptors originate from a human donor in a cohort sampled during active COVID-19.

The CDR3 nucleotides are TGTGCCAGCAGTGAAGCGGCCAGGAACTATGGCTACACCTTC. This translates into CASSEAARNYGYTF. The rearrangement uses TRBV6-1 and TRBJ1-2; D is uncertain. This CDR3 is 14 amino acids long. CDR1 is MNHNS and CDR2 is SASEGT in the germline V gene. Deletions cut 0 bases from V and 2 bases from J, with 7 bases between.

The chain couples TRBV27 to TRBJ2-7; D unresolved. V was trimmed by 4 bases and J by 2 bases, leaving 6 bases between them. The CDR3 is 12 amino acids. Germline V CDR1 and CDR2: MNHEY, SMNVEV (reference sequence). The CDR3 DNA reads TGTGCCAGCAGTTCCTATCCCTACGAGCAGTACTTC. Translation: CASSSYPYEQYF.

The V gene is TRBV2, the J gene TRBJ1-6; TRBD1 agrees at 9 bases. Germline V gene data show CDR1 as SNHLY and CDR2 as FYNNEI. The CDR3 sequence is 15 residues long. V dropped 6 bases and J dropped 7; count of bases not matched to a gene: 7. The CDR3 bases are TGTGCCAGCAGGGTACCGGGACAGGGAAATTCACCCCTCCACTTT. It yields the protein CASRVPGQGNSPLHF.

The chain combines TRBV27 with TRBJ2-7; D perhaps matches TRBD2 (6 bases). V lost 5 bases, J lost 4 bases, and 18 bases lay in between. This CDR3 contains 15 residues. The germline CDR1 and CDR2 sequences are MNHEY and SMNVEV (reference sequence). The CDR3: CASSTTSSPHYEQYF. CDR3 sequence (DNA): TGTGCCAGCAGTACCACTAGCTCGCCCCATTACGAGCAGTACTTC.

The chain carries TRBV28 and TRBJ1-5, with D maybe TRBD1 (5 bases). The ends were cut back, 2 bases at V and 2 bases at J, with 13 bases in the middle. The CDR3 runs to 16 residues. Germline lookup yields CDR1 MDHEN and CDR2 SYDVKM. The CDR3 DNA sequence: TGTGCCAGCAGTTTAACCCCAGGGAAAGGCAATCAGCCCCAGCATTTT. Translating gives CASSLTPGKGNQPQHF.

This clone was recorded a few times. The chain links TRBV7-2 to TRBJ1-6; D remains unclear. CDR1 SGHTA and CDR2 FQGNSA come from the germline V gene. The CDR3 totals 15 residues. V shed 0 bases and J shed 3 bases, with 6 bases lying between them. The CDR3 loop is CASSLAVGYNSPLHF. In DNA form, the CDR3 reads TGTGCCAGCAGCTTAGCGGTCGGCTATAATTCACCCCTCCACTTT.

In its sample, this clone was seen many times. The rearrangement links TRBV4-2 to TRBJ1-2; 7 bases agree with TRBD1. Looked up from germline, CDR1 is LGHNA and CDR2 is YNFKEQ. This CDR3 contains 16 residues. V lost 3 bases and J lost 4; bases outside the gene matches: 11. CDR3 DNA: TGTGCCAGCAGCCAGATTGGGACAGACCTTTCCTATGGCTACACCTTC. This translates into CASSQIGTDLSYGYTF.

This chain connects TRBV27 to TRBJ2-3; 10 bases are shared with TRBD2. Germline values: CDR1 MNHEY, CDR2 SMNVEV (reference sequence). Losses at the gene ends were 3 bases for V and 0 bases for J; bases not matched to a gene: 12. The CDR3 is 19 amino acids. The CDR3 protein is CASSFERGGGLTSTDTQYF. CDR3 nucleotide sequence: TGTGCCAGCAGTTTCGAGCGGGGGGGCGGGCTAACTAGCACAGATACGCAGTATTTT.

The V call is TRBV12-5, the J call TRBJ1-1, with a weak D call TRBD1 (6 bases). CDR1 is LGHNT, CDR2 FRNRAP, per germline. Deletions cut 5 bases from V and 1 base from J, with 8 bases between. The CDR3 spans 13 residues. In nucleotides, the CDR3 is TGTGCTAGTGGTCCGGACAGGAACACTGAAGCTTTCTTT. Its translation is CASGPDRNTEAFF.

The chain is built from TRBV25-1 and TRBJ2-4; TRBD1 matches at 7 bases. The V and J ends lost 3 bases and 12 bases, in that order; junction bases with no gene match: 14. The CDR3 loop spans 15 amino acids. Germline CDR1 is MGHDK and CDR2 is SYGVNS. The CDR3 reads CASSDSRYRGRGQYF. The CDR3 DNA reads TGTGCCAGCAGTGATAGCAGATACAGGGGTAGAGGTCAGTACTTC. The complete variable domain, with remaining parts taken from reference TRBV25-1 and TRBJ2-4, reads EADIYQTPRYLVIGTGKKITLECSQTMGHDKMYWYQQDPGMELHLIHYSYGVNSTEKGDLSSESTVSRIRTEHFPLTLESARPSHTSQYLCASSDSRYRGRGQYFGAGTRLSVL.

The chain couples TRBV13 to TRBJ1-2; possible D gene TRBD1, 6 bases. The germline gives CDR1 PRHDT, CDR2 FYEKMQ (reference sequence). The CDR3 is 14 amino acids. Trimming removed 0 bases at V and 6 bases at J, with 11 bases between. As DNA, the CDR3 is TGTGCCAGCAGCTTAGGCGGGGGGCGGAATGGCTACACCTTC. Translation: CASSLGGGRNGYTF.

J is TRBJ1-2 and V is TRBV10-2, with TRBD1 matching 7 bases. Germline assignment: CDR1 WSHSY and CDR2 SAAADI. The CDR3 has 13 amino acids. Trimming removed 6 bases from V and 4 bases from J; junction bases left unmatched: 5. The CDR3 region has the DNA TGCGCCAGCAGACCCAGGACAGGCTATGGCTACACCTTC. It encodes CASRPRTGYGYTF.

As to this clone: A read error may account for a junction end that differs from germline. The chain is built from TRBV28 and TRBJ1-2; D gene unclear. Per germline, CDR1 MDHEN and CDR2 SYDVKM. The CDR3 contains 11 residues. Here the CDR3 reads CASSLKSRFYF. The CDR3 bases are TGTGCCAGCAGTTTAAAGTCCAGGTTTTACTTC.

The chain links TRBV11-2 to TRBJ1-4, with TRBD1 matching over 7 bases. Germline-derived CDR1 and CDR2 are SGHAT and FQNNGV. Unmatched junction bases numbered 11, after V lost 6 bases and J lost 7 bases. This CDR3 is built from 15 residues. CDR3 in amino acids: CASRSVGQLVEKLFF. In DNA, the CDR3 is TGTGCCAGCAGGAGCGTGGGACAGTTGGTTGAAAAACTGTTTTTT.

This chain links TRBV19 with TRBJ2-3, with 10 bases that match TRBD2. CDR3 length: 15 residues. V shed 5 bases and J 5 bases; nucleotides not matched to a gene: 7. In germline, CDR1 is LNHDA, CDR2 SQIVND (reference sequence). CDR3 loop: CASSSSSGGVDTQYF. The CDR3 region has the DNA TGTGCCAGTAGTTCCTCTAGCGGGGGAGTAGATACGCAGTATTTT.

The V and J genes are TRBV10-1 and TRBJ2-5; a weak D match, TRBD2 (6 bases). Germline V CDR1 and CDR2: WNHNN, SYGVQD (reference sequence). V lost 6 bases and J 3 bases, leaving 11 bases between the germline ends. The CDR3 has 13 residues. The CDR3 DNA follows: TGCGCCAGCAGCGGGACTGCTAAAGAGACCCAGTACTTC. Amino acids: CASSGTAKETQYF.

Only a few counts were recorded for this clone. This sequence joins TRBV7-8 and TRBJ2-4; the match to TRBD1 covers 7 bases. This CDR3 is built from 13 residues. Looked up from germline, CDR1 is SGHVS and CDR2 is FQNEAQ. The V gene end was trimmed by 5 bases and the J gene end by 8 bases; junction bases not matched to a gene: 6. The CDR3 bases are TGTGCCAGCAGCCCCTTAGGACAGGACATTCAGTACTTC. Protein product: CASSPLGQDIQYF.

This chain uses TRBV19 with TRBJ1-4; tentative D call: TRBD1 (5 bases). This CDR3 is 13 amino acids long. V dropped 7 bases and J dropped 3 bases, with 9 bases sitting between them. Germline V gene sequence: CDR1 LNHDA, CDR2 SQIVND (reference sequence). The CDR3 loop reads CASTRGSNEKLFF. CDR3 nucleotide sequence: TGTGCCAGTACGCGGGGGTCTAATGAAAAACTGTTTTTT.